This paragraph reports one TCR beta chain. These data are taken from a study of T cells in Graves' hyperthyroidism and ophthalmopathy. CDR3 length equals 15 residues. V lost 0 bases, J lost 8 bases, and 19 bases lay in between. The germline V gene encodes CDR1 SQVTM and CDR2 ANQGSEA. From roughly 9.2 ml of fresh peripheral blood, PBMCs were isolated. The TCR beta CDR3 regions underwent amplification using RNA transcripts as the source. First-round RT-PCR of the TCR CDR3 relied on the HTBI primer set. TCRdb reprocessed the multiplex PCR reads via MiXCR and lists one record per CDR3 protein. The sample carries approximately 380,000 distinct CDR3 sequences, approximately 17% recorded once.

Sequencing input: blood. The chain links TRBV29-1 to TRBJ1-2; a weak D match, TRBD1 (6 bases). This TCR derives from a young man with Graves' ophthalmopathy. CDR3 bases: TGCAGCGTTGAAGATTGGGCAGGGGCCAATCCAGGCTACACCTTC. The encoded protein is CSVEDWAGANPGYTF. Based on the CDR3 plus reference TRBV29-1 and TRBJ1-2, the full variable domain is SAVISQKPSRDICQRGTSLTIQCQVDSQVTMMFWYRQQPGQSLTLIATANQGSEATYESGFVIDKFPISRPNLTFSTLTVSNMSPEDSSIYLCSVEDWAGANPGYTFGSGTRLTVV.